This entry describes one T cell receptor beta chain. Its antigen is as yet unknown. The data were obtained in a study of response to subunit inactivated influenza vaccine. Regarding the study as a whole: After each seasonal influenza vaccination, few new T cells are recruited, the authors suggested.

TCRdb re-called the RT-PCR reads through MiXCR, storing one row per CDR3 protein. The sample shows over 800,000 distinct CDR3 sequences, 20% to 25% of them seen only once. CDR3 length equals 17 residues. Germline CDR1 reads LGHNA; CDR2 reads YNFKEQ. V trimming: 0 bases; J trimming: 5 bases; junction bases outside the gene matches: 6. Sequenced material: PBMCs from blood, taken 5 days after vaccination. This clonotype originated in a man aged 45-65 years who received an inactivated influenza vaccine. The chain carries TRBV4-2 and TRBJ2-2, with 10 bases fitting TRBD2. The CDR3 sequence is CASSQDPGLARTGELFF. CDR3 in DNA: TGTGCCAGCAGCCAAGATCCGGGACTAGCGAGGACCGGGGAGCTGTTTTTT.